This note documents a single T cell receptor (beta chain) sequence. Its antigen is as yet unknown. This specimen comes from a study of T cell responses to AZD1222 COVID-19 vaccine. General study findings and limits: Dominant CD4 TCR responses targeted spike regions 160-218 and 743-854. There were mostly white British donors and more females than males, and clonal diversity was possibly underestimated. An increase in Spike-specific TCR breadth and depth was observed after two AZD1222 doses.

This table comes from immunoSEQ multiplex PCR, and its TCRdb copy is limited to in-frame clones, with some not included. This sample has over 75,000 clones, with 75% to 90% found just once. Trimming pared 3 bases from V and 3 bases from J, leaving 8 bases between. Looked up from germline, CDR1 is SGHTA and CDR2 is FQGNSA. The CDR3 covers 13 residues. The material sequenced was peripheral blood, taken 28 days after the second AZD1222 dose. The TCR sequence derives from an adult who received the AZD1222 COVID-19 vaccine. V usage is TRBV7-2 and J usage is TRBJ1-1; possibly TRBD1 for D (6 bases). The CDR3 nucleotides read TGTGCCAGCAGCTTGTCAGGGGACACTGAAGCTTTCTTT. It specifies CASSLSGDTEAFF. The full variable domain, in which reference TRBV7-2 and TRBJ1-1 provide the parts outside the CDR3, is GAGVSQSPSNKVTEKGKDVELRCDPISGHTALYWYRQSLGQGLEFLIYFQGNSAPDKSGLPSDRFSAERTGGSVSTLTIQRTQQEDSAVYLCASSLSGDTEAFFGQGTRLTVV.